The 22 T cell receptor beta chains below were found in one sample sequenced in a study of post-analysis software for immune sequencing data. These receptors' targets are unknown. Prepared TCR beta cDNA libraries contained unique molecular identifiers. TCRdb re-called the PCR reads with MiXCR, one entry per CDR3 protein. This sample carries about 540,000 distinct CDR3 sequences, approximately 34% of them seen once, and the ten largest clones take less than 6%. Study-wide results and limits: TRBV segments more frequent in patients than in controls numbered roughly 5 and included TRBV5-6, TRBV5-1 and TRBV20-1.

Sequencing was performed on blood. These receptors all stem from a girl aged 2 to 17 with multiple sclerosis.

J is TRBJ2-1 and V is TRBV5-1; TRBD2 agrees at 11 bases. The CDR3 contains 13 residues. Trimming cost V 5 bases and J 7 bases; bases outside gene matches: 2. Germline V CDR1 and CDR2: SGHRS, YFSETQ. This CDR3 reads CASRRLAGNEQFF. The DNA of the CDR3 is TGCGCCAGCAGAAGACTAGCGGGGAATGAGCAGTTCTTC. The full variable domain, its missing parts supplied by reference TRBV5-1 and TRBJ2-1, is KAGVTQTPRYLIKTRGQQVTLSCSPISGHRSVSWYQQTPGQGLQFLFEYFSETQRNKGNFPGRFSGRQFSNSRSEMNVSTLELGDSALYLCASRRLAGNEQFFGPGTRLTVL.

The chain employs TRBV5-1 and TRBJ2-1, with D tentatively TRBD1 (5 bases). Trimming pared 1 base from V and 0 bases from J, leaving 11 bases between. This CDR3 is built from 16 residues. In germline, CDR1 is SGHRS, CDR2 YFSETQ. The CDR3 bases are TGCGCCAGCAGCTTGAACAGGCCTAGCTCCTACAATGAGCAGTTCTTC. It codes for CASSLNRPSSYNEQFF.

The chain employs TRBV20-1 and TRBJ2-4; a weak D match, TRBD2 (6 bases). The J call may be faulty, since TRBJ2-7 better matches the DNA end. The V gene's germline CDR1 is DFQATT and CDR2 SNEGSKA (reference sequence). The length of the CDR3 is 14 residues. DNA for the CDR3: TGCAGTGCCACGGGCGGGGTAAGGGATGACGAGCAGTACTTC. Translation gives CSATGGVRDDEQYF.

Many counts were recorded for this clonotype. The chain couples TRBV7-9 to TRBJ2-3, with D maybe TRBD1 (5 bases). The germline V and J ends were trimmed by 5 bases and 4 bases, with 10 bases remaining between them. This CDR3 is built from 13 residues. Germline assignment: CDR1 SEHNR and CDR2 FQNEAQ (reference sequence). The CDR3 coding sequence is TGTGCCAGCAGCCCAAGGGGCCCAGATACGCAGTATTTT. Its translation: CASSPRGPDTQYF. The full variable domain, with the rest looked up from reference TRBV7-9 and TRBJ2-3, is DTGVSQNPRHKITKRGQNVTFRCDPISEHNRLYWYRQTLGQGPEFLTYFQNEAQLEKSRLLSDRFSAERPKGSFSTLEIQRTEQGDSAMYLCASSPRGPDTQYFGPGTRLTVL.

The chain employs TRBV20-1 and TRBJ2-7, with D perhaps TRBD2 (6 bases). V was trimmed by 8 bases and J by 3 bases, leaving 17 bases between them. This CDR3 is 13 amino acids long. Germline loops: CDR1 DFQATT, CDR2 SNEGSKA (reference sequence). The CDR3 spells CSLRRTTDYEQYF. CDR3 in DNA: TGCAGTCTCCGGAGGACTACCGACTACGAGCAGTACTTC.

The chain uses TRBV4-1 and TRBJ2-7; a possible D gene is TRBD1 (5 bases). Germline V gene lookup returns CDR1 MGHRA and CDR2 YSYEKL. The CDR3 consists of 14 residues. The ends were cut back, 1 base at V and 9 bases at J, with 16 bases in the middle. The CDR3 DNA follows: TGCGCCAGCAGCCAAGTAGACAAGGGGTCTAGGCAGTACTTC. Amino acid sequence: CASSQVDKGSRQYF.

The DNA for the CDR3 is TGCAGTGCTATGGGGCGTCCCCTAGCGGGGCAAGAGACCCAGTACTTC. Its protein is CSAMGRPLAGQETQYF. The rearrangement links TRBV20-1 to TRBJ2-5; 9 bases agree with TRBD2. Germline CDR1 and CDR2: DFQATT and SNEGSKA (reference sequence). J lost 2 bases, V lost 4 bases, and 11 bases had no gene match. This CDR3 is 16 amino acids long.

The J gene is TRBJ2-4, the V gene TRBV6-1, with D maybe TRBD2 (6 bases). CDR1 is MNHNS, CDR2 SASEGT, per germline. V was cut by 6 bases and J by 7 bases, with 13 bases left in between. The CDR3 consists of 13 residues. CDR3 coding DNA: TGTGCCAGCAGGACACGGGGGATGAACATTCAGTACTTC. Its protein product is CASRTRGMNIQYF.

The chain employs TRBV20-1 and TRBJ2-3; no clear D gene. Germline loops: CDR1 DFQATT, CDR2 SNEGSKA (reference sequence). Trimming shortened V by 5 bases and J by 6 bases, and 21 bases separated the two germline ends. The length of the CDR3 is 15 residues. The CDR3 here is CSARHSSRQPDTQYF. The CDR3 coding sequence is TGCAGTGCTCGTCATAGCAGCCGTCAACCGGATACGCAGTATTTT.

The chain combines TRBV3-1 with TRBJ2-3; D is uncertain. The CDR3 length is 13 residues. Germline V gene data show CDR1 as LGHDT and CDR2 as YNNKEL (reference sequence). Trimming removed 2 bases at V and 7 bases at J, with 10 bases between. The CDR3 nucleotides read TGTGCCAGCAGCCAATCAAACCAGAATACGCAGTATTTT. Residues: CASSQSNQNTQYF.

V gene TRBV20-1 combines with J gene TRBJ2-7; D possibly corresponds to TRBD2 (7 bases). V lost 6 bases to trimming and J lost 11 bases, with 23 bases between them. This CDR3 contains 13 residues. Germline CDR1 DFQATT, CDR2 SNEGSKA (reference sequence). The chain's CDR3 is CSAQRGGAETKYF. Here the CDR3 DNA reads TGCAGTGCCCAAAGAGGGGGGGCAGAGACCAAGTACTTC.

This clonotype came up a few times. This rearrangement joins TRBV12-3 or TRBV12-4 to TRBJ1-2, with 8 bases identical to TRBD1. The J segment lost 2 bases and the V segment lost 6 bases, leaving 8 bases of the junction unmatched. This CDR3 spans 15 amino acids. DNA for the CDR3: TGTGCCAGCAGACAGACAGGGGCGATAAACTATGGCTACACCTTC. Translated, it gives CASRQTGAINYGYTF.

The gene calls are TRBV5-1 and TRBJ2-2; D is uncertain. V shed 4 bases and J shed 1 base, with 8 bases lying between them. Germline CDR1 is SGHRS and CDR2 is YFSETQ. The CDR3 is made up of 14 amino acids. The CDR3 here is CASSPRQNTGELFF. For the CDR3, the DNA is TGCGCCAGCAGCCCGAGACAGAACACCGGGGAGCTGTTTTTT.

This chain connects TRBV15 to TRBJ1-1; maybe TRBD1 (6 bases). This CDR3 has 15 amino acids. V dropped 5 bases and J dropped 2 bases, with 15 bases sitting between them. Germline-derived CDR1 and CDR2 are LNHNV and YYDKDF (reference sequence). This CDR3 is CATSSRGGENTEAFF. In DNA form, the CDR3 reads TGTGCCACCAGCTCCCGGGGGGGCGAAAACACTGAAGCTTTCTTT.

The CDR3 DNA is TGTGCCAGCAGCTTCGGATCCACTAGCGGGATCAATGAGCAGTTCTTC. Translated: CASSFGSTSGINEQFF. V is TRBV5-6 and J is TRBJ2-1; the match to TRBD2 covers 10 bases. The CDR3 covers 16 residues. V was clipped by 2 bases and J by 6 bases; unmatched bases: 8. In germline, CDR1 is SGHDT, CDR2 YYEEEE.

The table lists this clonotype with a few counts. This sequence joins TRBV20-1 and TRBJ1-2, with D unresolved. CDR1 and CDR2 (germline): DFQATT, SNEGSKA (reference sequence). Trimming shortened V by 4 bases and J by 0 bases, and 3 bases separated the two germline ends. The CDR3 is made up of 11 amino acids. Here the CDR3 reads CSAMPNYGYTF. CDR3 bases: TGCAGTGCTATGCCTAACTATGGCTACACCTTC.

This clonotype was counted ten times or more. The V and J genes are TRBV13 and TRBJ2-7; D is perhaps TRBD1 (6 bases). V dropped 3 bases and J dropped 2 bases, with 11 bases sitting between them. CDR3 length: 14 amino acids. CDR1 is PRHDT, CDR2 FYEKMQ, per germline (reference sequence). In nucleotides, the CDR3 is TGTGCCAGCAGCTTTAGTGGGGGCACCTACGAGCAGTACTTC. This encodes CASSFSGGTYEQYF.

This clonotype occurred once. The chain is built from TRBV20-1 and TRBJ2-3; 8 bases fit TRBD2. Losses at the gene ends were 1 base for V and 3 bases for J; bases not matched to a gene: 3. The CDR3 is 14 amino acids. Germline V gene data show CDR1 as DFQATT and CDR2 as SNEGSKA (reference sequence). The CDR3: CSARAAGATDTQYF. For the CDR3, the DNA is TGCAGTGCTAGAGCAGCGGGGGCAACAGATACGCAGTATTTT.

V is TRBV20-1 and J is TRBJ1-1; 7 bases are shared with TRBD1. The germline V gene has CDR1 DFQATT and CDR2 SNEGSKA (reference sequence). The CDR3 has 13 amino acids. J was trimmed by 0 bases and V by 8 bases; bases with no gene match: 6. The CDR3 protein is CSIYRGLNTEAFF. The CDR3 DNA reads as TGCAGTATATACAGGGGTTTGAACACTGAAGCTTTCTTT.

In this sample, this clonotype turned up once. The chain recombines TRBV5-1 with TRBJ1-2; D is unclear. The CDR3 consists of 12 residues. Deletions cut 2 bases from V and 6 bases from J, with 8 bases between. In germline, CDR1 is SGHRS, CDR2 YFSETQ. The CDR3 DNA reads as TGCGCCAGCAGCTTCCTTCAAGATGGCTACACCTTC. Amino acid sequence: CASSFLQDGYTF.

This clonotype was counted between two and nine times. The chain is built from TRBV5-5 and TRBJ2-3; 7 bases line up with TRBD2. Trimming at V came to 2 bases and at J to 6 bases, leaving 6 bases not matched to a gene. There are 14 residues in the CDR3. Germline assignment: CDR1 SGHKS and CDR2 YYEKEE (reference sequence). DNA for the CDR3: TGTGCCAGCAGCTTTGGTTTGGGGGGGGATACGCAGTATTTT. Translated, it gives CASSFGLGGDTQYF. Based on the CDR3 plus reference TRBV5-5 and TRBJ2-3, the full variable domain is DAGVTQSPTHLIKTRGQQVTLRCSPISGHKSVSWYQQVLGQGPQFIFQYYEKEERGRGNFPDRFSARQFPNYSSELNVNALLLGDSALYLCASSFGLGGDTQYFGPGTRLTVL.

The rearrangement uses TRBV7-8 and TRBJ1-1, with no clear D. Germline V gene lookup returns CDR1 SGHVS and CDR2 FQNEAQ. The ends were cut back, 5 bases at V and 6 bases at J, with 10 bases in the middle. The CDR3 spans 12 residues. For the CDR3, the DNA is TGTGCCAGCAGCCGGGCCCTCGCTGAAGCTTTCTTT. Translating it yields CASSRALAEAFF.